The 26 T cell receptor beta chains in this list originate from one sample, sequenced in a study of CD8 T cells in ankylosing spondylitis (dated by TCRdb to between 2016 and 2019). Library preparation was by 5' RACE. Sequencing took place on an Illumina HiSeq 2500. Clones were called with MiXCR by TCRdb after fastp trimmed the public reads at Q25, and only in-frame beta chains were retained. Rows with a matching CDR3 protein are joined into one entry that keeps the most common DNA and genes. This sample lists some 350,000 distinct CDR3 sequences; roughly 14% were detected once. About 1% of the sample comes from the top ten. The sample taken for sequencing was blood, either unsorted or a sorted T cell fraction (not recorded which). These TCRs come from a male donor with ankylosing spondylitis or in good health (not recorded which).

In its sample, this clonotype was seen once. The V gene is TRBV5-1, the J gene TRBJ2-7, with D perhaps TRBD2 (6 bases). Trimming stripped 0 bases from V and 5 bases from J, with 12 bases between. Germline lookup yields CDR1 SGHRS and CDR2 YFSETQ. This CDR3 is 14 amino acids long. CDR3 sequence reads: CASSLGGVKNEQYF. As DNA, the CDR3 is TGCGCCAGCAGCTTGGGCGGGGTAAAGAACGAGCAGTACTTC.

This clonotype was seen a few times. The J gene is TRBJ2-5, the V gene TRBV4-2, with 14 bases that match TRBD2. V lost 2 bases to trimming and J lost 1 base; unmatched junction nucleotides: 9. CDR3 size: 19 residues. Looked up from germline, CDR1 is LGHNA and CDR2 is YNFKEQ. CDR3 in amino acids: CASSQSSGTSGRFQETQYF. The CDR3 region has the DNA TGTGCCAGCAGCCAATCCTCCGGGACTAGCGGGAGATTCCAAGAGACCCAGTACTTC.

This clonotype was seen more than once but under ten times. The rearrangement links TRBV11-2 to TRBJ1-2; D is ambiguous. In germline, CDR1 is SGHAT, CDR2 FQNNGV. This CDR3 spans 14 amino acids. V lost 3 bases and J lost 2, with 10 bases in between. The chain's CDR3 is CASSFGRKNYGYTF. The CDR3 nucleotides are TGTGCCAGCAGCTTCGGCAGGAAGAACTATGGCTACACCTTC.

This clonotype showed up just a few times. CDR3 amino acids: CSLSRDREKLFF. CDR3 nucleotides: TGCAGTCTATCCCGGGACAGAGAAAAACTGTTTTTT. The rearrangement joins TRBV20-1 to TRBJ1-4; TRBD1 aligns across 7 bases. Germline values: CDR1 DFQATT, CDR2 SNEGSKA (reference sequence). The CDR3 is 12 residues long. Unmatched junction bases numbered 8, after V lost 8 bases and J lost 8 bases.

This clonotype was counted ten times or more. The chain joins TRBV20-1 to TRBJ2-3; tentatively, D is TRBD2 (6 bases). The CDR3 totals 13 residues. Germline-derived CDR1 and CDR2 are DFQATT and SNEGSKA (reference sequence). The chain's CDR3 is CSFSGSSTDTQYF. In nucleotides, the CDR3 is TGCAGCTTTAGCGGTTCTAGCACAGATACGCAGTATTTT.

The rearrangement links TRBV12-3 or TRBV12-4 to TRBJ2-7; TRBD1 aligns across 7 bases. Trimming cost V 6 bases and J 3 bases; bases outside gene matches: 8. The CDR3 has 14 residues. Written as DNA, the CDR3 is TGTGCCAGCAGACAACCCGGGACAGACTACGAGCAGTACTTC. Translating gives CASRQPGTDYEQYF.

The rearrangement links TRBV2 to TRBJ1-4; D ambiguous. Between the trimmed V and J ends, which lost 6 bases and 0 bases, there was a span of 8 bases. Germline values: CDR1 SNHLY, CDR2 FYNNEI. This CDR3 is 14 amino acids long. CDR3 DNA sequence: TGTGCCAGCAGCCGTGGTACAACTAATGAAAAACTGTTTTTT. This translates into CASSRGTTNEKLFF.

In this sample, this clonotype turned up a few times. This chain uses TRBV5-1 with TRBJ2-7, with D perhaps matching TRBD1 (6 bases). Trimming removed 0 bases from V and 3 bases from J, with 13 bases in between. This CDR3 has 15 amino acids. Germline V gives CDR1 SGHRS, CDR2 YFSETQ. The CDR3 sequence is CASSLEARGHYEQYF. In DNA form, the CDR3 reads TGCGCCAGCAGCTTGGAGGCCAGGGGCCACTACGAGCAGTACTTC.

The chain joins TRBV6-2 or TRBV6-3 to TRBJ2-1, with a weak D call TRBD2 (5 bases). V was pared by 5 bases and J by 1 base, with 12 bases between. This CDR3 has 15 residues. Germline CDR1 and CDR2: MNHEY and SVGEGT. Here the CDR3 reads CASSDPTSSYNEQFF. The CDR3 DNA is TGTGCCAGCAGTGACCCTACTAGTTCCTACAATGAGCAGTTCTTC.

This clonotype was recorded at least ten times. V and J are TRBV5-1 and TRBJ2-1, with 7 nucleotides matching TRBD2. Germline assignment: CDR1 SGHRS and CDR2 YFSETQ. The CDR3 contains 16 residues. V trimming: 2 bases; J trimming: 2 bases; junction bases outside the gene matches: 7. In DNA form, the CDR3 reads TGCGCCAGCAGCTTATTTGGCGGGAGCCCCTACAATGAGCAGTTCTTC. Amino acids: CASSLFGGSPYNEQFF.

This chain links TRBV27 with TRBJ2-7; D may be TRBD1 (6 bases). Trimming took off 6 bases at V and 6 bases at J, with 18 bases between the two ends. The CDR3 has 14 amino acids. Germline CDR1 MNHEY, CDR2 SMNVEV (reference sequence). CDR3 amino acids: CASRRFNREGEQYF. For the CDR3, the DNA is TGTGCCAGCAGACGGTTTAACAGGGAAGGCGAGCAGTACTTC.

This clonotype has just a few counts. The gene calls are TRBV20-1 and TRBJ2-7, with 10 bases that match TRBD2. CDR3 length: 18 amino acids. Trimming removed 4 bases from V and 3 bases from J; junction bases left unmatched: 18. Germline-derived CDR1 and CDR2 are DFQATT and SNEGSKA (reference sequence). The CDR3: CSANRGLATGASGYEQYF. CDR3 nucleotides: TGCAGTGCTAACAGGGGACTAGCGACAGGCGCCTCCGGCTACGAGCAGTACTTC.

This chain uses TRBV20-1 with TRBJ1-6; possible D gene TRBD1, 5 bases. CDR1 DFQATT and CDR2 SNEGSKA come from the germline V gene (reference sequence). There are 16 residues in the CDR3. V was trimmed by 0 bases and J by 6 bases, leaving 15 bases between them. The CDR3 spells CSAREGRGTVNSPLHF. The CDR3 DNA sequence: TGCAGTGCTAGAGAAGGGCGGGGGACCGTTAATTCACCCCTCCACTTT.

A few counts support this clonotype. V and J are TRBV19 and TRBJ1-6; TRBD1 aligns across 9 bases. The junction had 4 bases not matched to a gene; V was cut back by 7 bases and J by 6 bases. The CDR3 length is 14 residues. Germline assignment: CDR1 LNHDA and CDR2 SQIVND (reference sequence). In nucleotides, the CDR3 is TGTGCCAGTACCGTGGGACAGGGTAATTCACCCCTCCACTTT. Its translation: CASTVGQGNSPLHF.

In its sample, this clonotype was seen many times. It is unclear where the CDR3 begins or ends on the DNA, so no DNA is shown, and the CDR3 is as TCRdb lists it. The chain recombines TRBV5-1 with TRBJ2-2; the table's D call TRBD2 went unverified against the DNA. The CDR3 is made up of 16 amino acids, end residues included. Germline lookup yields CDR1 SGHRS and CDR2 YFSETQ. The CDR3 here is CASSSSTSGYTGELFF.

The V gene is TRBV12-3 or TRBV12-4, the J gene TRBJ1-6; D is perhaps TRBD1 (6 bases). This CDR3 contains 14 residues. With 3 bases removed from V and 9 bases from J, the gap between germline ends came to 12 bases. The CDR3 reads CASSFQGHGSPLHF. CDR3 coding DNA: TGTGCCAGCAGTTTCCAGGGGCACGGTTCACCCCTCCACTTT.

This chain connects TRBV20-1 to TRBJ2-7, with D possibly being TRBD2 (5 bases). V was pared by 3 bases and J by 6 bases, with 12 bases between. Per the germline V gene, CDR1 is DFQATT and CDR2 is SNEGSKA (reference sequence). This CDR3 contains 12 residues. CDR3 protein: CSASDEGVEQYF. Written as DNA, the CDR3 is TGCAGTGCTAGTGACGAGGGTGTCGAGCAGTACTTC.

Only a few counts were recorded for this clonotype. V is TRBV20-1 and J is TRBJ1-4; unclear D gene. Germline CDR1 and CDR2: DFQATT and SNEGSKA (reference sequence). Trimming left V 7 bases short and J 4 bases short, with 16 bases between. This CDR3 has 14 residues. CDR3 nucleotides: TGCAGTGGCCCAAAAAGACGGTTTAATGAAAAACTGTTTTTT. Its translation: CSGPKRRFNEKLFF.

This clonotype occurred a few times. The chain uses TRBV7-2 and TRBJ1-4, with 8 bases fitting TRBD1. Per the germline V gene, CDR1 is SGHTA and CDR2 is FQGNSA. Germline trimming cut 1 base from V and 8 bases from J; bases unmatched to any gene: 6. The CDR3 is made up of 15 amino acids. The CDR3 DNA is TGTGCCAGCAGCTTAGTGCAGGGGGCAGGGGAAAAACTGTTTTTT. Translating gives CASSLVQGAGEKLFF.

This clonotype was seen a few times. The chain couples TRBV20-1 to TRBJ2-7; 7 bases map to TRBD1. The CDR3 contains 18 residues. Germline lookup yields CDR1 DFQATT and CDR2 SNEGSKA (reference sequence). J gave up 2 bases and V 5 bases, and 21 bases lay outside the gene matches. CDR3 loop: CSARLIHRDRTRPYEQYF. In DNA form, the CDR3 reads TGCAGTGCTCGACTAATCCACCGGGACAGAACACGTCCCTACGAGCAGTACTTC.

The rearrangement joins TRBV20-1 to TRBJ2-1; D may be TRBD2 (5 bases). The CDR3 totals 12 residues. V was clipped by 6 bases and J by 6 bases, with 12 bases between them. Per the germline V gene, CDR1 is DFQATT and CDR2 is SNEGSKA (reference sequence). The CDR3 loop is CSAGKGVNEQFF. CDR3 bases: TGCAGTGCCGGGAAGGGCGTCAATGAGCAGTTCTTC.

This clonotype has only a few counts. The chain has TRBV5-1 and TRBJ1-1; D is unclear. The CDR3 is made up of 15 amino acids. Trimming stripped 0 bases from V and 0 bases from J, with 9 bases between. CDR1 and CDR2 (germline): SGHRS, YFSETQ. The CDR3 loop is CASSLDQVMNTEAFF. CDR3 coding DNA: TGCGCCAGCAGCTTGGACCAGGTCATGAACACTGAAGCTTTCTTT.

This clonotype appeared a few times. The rearrangement joins TRBV25-1 to TRBJ1-1; no clear D. The germline V gene encodes CDR1 MGHDK and CDR2 SYGVNS. Trimming stripped 5 bases from V and 3 bases from J, with 13 bases between. The CDR3 totals 14 residues. The CDR3 nucleotides are TGTGCCAGCAGTCTAGGGTTGGTTGACACTGAAGCTTTCTTT. Protein sequence: CASSLGLVDTEAFF.

This clonotype was picked up many times. In DNA form, the CDR3 reads TGTGCCAGTAGTATAGCCACGGGCTATGGCTACACCTTC. Amino acids: CASSIATGYGYTF. This chain uses TRBV19 with TRBJ1-2; D is unclear. The CDR3 extends over 13 amino acids. Germline V gives CDR1 LNHDA, CDR2 SQIVND (reference sequence). Trimming removed 1 base at V and 4 bases at J, with 7 bases between.

The table lists this clonotype with a few counts. V usage is TRBV5-1 and J usage is TRBJ2-7; maybe TRBD2 (6 bases). The CDR3 length is 13 residues. Deletions cut 3 bases from V and 6 bases from J, with 13 bases between. CDR1 is SGHRS and CDR2 is YFSETQ in the germline V gene. In DNA, the CDR3 is TGCGCCAGCAGCTCGTCCGGGGGAGCCGAGCAGTACTTC. Translation: CASSSSGGAEQYF.

This clonotype showed up many times. V and J are TRBV5-1 and TRBJ1-5, with unresolved D. CDR1 is SGHRS and CDR2 is YFSETQ in the germline V gene. The CDR3 is 14 amino acids. Trimming pared 1 base from V and 5 bases from J, leaving 10 bases between. CDR3 nucleotides: TGCGCCAGCAGCTTGTCAGGCAGCGATCAGCCCCAGCATTTT. It specifies CASSLSGSDQPQHF.